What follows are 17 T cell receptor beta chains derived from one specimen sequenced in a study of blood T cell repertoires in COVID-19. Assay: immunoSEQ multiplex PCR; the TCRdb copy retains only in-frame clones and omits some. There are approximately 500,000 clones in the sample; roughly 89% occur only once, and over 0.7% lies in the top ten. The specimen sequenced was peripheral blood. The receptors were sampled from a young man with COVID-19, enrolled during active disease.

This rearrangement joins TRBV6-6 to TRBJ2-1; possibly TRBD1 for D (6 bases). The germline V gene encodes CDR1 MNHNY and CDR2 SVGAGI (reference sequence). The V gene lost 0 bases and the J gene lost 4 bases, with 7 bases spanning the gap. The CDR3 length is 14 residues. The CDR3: CASSYSTGYNEQFF. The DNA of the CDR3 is TGTGCCAGCAGTTACTCGACAGGTTACAATGAGCAGTTCTTC.

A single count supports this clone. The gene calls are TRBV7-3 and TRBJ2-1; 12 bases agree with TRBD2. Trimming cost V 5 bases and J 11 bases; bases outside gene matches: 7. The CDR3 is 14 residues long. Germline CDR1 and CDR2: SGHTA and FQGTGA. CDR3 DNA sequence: TGTGCCAGCAGCCCGTCCGGACTAGCGGGGCAGCAGTTCTTC. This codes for CASSPSGLAGQQFF.

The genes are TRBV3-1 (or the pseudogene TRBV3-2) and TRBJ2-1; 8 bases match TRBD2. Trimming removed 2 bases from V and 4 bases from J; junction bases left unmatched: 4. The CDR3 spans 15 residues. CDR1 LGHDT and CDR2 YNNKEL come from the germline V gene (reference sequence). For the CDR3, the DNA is TGTGCCAGCAGCCAAAGCGGGAGCCGGTACAATGAGCAGTTCTTC. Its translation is CASSQSGSRYNEQFF.

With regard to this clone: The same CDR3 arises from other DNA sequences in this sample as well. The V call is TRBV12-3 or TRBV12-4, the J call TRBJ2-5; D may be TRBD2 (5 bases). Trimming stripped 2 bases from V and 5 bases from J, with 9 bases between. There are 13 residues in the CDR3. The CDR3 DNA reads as TGTGCCAGCAGTTTATCGGGGAGCGAGACCCAGTACTTC. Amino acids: CASSLSGSETQYF.

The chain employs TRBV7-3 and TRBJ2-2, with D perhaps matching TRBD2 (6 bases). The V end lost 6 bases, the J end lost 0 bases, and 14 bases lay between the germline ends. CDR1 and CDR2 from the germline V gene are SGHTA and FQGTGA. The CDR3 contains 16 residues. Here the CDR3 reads CASSIDGGANTGELFF. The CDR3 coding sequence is TGTGCCAGCAGTATAGACGGCGGGGCGAACACCGGGGAGCTGTTTTTT.

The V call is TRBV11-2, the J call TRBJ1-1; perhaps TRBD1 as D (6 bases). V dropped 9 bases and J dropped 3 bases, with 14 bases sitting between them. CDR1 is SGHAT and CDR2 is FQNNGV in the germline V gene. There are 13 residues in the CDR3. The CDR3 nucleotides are TGTGCCAGTCGTGGGGGCTATTACACTGAAGCTTTCTTT. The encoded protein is CASRGGYYTEAFF.

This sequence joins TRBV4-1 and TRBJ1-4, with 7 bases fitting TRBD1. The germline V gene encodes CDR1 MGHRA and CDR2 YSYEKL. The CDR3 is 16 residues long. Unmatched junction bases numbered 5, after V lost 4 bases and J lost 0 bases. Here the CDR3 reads CASSRTTGATNEKLFF. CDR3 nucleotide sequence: TGCGCCAGCAGCCGGACTACAGGGGCAACTAATGAAAAACTGTTTTTT.

The CDR3 reads CASSGGTGGTDTQYF. CDR3 coding DNA: TGCGCCAGCAGCGGCGGGACAGGGGGCACAGATACGCAGTATTTT. V gene TRBV5-1 combines with J gene TRBJ2-3, with 10 bases fitting TRBD1. J gave up 1 base and V 4 bases, and 3 bases lay outside the gene matches. The CDR3 totals 15 residues. Germline V gene sequence: CDR1 SGHRS, CDR2 YFSETQ.

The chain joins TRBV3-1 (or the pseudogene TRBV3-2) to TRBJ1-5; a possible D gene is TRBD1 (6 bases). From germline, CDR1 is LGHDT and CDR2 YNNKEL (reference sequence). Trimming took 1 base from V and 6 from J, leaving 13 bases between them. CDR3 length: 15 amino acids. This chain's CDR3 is CASSQGGGPVQPQHF. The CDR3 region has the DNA TGTGCCAGCAGCCAAGGCGGGGGGCCCGTTCAGCCCCAGCATTTT.

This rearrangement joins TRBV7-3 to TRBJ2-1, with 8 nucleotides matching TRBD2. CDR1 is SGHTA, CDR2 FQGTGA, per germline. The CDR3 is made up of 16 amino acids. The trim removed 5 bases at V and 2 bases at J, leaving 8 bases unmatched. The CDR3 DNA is TGTGCCAGCAGCCCCCGGGGGGGAGTAGCCTACAATGAGCAGTTCTTC. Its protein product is CASSPRGGVAYNEQFF. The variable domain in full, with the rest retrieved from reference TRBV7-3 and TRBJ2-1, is GAGVSQTPSNKVTEKGKYVELRCDPISGHTALYWYRQSLGQGPEFLIYFQGTGAADDSGLPNDRFFAVRPEGSVSTLKIQRTERGDSAVYLCASSPRGGVAYNEQFFGPGTRLTVL.

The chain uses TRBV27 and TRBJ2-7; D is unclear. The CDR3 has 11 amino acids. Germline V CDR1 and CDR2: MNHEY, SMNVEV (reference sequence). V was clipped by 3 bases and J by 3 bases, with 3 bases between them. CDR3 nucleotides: TGTGCCAGCAGTTTTTACTACGAGCAGTACTTC. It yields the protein CASSFYYEQYF.

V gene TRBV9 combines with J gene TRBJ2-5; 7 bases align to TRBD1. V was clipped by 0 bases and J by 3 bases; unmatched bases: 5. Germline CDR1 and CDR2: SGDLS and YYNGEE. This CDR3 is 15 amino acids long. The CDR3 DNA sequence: TGTGCCAGCAGCGTAGAGGGACAGAGGAAAGAGACCCAGTACTTC. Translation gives CASSVEGQRKETQYF.

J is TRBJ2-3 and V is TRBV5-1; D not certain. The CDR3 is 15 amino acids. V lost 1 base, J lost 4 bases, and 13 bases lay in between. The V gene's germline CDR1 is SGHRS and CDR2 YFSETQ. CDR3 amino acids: CASSLSETPPDTQYF. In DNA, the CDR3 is TGCGCCAGCAGCTTGTCAGAAACCCCCCCAGATACGCAGTATTTT.

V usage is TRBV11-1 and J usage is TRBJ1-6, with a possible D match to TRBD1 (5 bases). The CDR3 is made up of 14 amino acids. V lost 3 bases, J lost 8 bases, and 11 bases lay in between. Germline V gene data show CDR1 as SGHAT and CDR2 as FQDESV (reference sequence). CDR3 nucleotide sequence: TGTGCCAGCAGCTTGGGGCAGGGCGATTCACCCCTCCACTTT. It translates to CASSLGQGDSPLHF.

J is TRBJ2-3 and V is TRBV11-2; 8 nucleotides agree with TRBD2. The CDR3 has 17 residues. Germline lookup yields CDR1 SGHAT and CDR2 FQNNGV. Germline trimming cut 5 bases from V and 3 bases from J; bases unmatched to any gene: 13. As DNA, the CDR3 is TGTGCCAGCAGCCTCACGGGGGGGGTCCGTGCAACAGATACGCAGTATTTT. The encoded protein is CASSLTGGVRATDTQYF.

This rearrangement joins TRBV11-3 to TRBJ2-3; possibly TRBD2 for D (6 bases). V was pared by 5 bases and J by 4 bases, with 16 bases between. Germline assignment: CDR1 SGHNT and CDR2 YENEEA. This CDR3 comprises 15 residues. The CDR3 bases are TGTGCCAGCAGCCAAGGCGGGACTTTAGCAGATACGCAGTATTTT. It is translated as CASSQGGTLADTQYF.

CDR3 DNA: TGTGCCAGCAGCTTGGTAGGGACTAGCGGATACAATGAGCAGTTCTTC. Amino acids: CASSLVGTSGYNEQFF. This chain uses TRBV5-8 with TRBJ2-1, with 11 bases lining up with TRBD2. This CDR3 comprises 16 residues. CDR1 and CDR2 (germline): SGHTS, YDEGEE. V trimming: 0 bases; J trimming: 4 bases; junction bases outside the gene matches: 3.